One sample yielded the 20 T cell receptor beta chains listed below, sequenced in a study of T cell repertoires in cytomegalovirus infection. One entry per CDR3 protein results from TCRdb running MiXCR on the reads. The sample has around 450,000 distinct CDR3 sequences, approximately 30% seen once. Sequencing was done on a sample of PBMCs. These receptors originate from a human donor in good health (CMV status not recorded). Some clones in this sample may be carry-over from other donors' samples.

This clonotype appeared a few times. V and J are TRBV28 and TRBJ1-1; D is perhaps TRBD1 (6 bases). This CDR3 is 15 amino acids long. Germline values: CDR1 MDHEN, CDR2 SYDVKM. V dropped 6 bases and J dropped 3 bases, with 17 bases sitting between them. This chain's CDR3 is CASRRIGQIHTEAFF. DNA of the CDR3: TGTGCCAGCAGAAGAATAGGACAGATTCACACTGAAGCTTTCTTT.

There are a few counts of this clonotype. V and J are TRBV11-2 and TRBJ1-3; no clear D. V was pared by 7 bases and J by 4 bases, with 23 bases between. The CDR3 is made up of 17 amino acids. In germline, CDR1 is SGHAT, CDR2 FQNNGV. CDR3 coding DNA: TGTGCCAGCACCTCACGGGGAGGACGAGACTTGGGAAACACCATATATTTT. Translated: CASTSRGGRDLGNTIYF.

The genes are TRBV7-2 and TRBJ2-7, with a possible D match to TRBD1 (6 bases). Trimming took off 5 bases at V and 2 bases at J, with 13 bases between the two ends. The CDR3 spans 14 residues. Germline V gene lookup returns CDR1 SGHTA and CDR2 FQGNSA. The CDR3 here is CASSTRQDAYEQYF. The CDR3 bases are TGTGCCAGCAGCACTCGACAGGACGCCTACGAGCAGTACTTC.

This chain uses TRBV29-1 with TRBJ1-2, with TRBD1 as a possible D gene (5 bases). Germline lookup yields CDR1 SQVTM and CDR2 ANQGSEA. There are 14 residues in the CDR3. Trimming removed 7 bases at V and 3 bases at J, with 18 bases between. The CDR3 here is CSAVRGSTDYGYTF. CDR3 bases: TGCAGCGCAGTTAGGGGCAGCACGGACTATGGCTACACCTTC.

There are many counts of this clonotype. The chain couples TRBV2 to TRBJ1-3; no reliable D call. Trimming cost V 7 bases and J 3 bases, with 7 bases left between them. The CDR3 contains 12 residues. Germline assignment: CDR1 SNHLY and CDR2 FYNNEI. The CDR3: CASNWRGNTIYF. For the CDR3, the DNA is TGTGCCAGCAACTGGCGTGGAAACACCATATATTTT.

The CDR3 loop reads CASSSCFRSPLHF. DNA for the CDR3: TGTGCCAGCAGTTCCTGTTTTAGGTCACCCCTCCACTTT. The chain joins TRBV27 to TRBJ1-6; D unclear. The CDR3 runs to 13 residues. Germline V CDR1 and CDR2: MNHEY, SMNVEV (reference sequence). V lost 4 bases and J lost 10, with 11 bases in between.

CDR3 loop: CASSFTGRAEAFF. CDR3 coding DNA: TGTGCCAGCAGCTTTACGGGGAGAGCTGAAGCTTTCTTT. The chain combines TRBV7-9 with TRBJ1-1; D is unclear. Looked up from germline, CDR1 is SEHNR and CDR2 is FQNEAQ (reference sequence). Trimming shortened V by 3 bases and J by 6 bases, and 11 bases separated the two germline ends. CDR3 length: 13 residues.

The sample holds a few counts of this clonotype. This chain connects TRBV4-1 to TRBJ2-7; 7 bases line up with TRBD1. Unmatched junction bases numbered 10, after V lost 1 base and J lost 4 bases. This CDR3 is built from 16 residues. The germline gives CDR1 MGHRA, CDR2 YSYEKL. The CDR3 sequence: CASSQGTGQAVYEQYF. The CDR3 DNA reads as TGCGCCAGCAGCCAAGGGACCGGACAGGCTGTATACGAGCAGTACTTC.

This clonotype occurred many times. The chain combines TRBV7-3 with TRBJ1-2; D is ambiguous. The CDR3 has 13 residues. CDR1 is SGHTA, CDR2 FQGTGA, per germline. Trimming shortened V by 5 bases and J by 6 bases, and 13 bases separated the two germline ends. The CDR3 spells CASSIRHGDGYTF. CDR3 DNA: TGTGCCAGCAGCATCCGTCACGGAGATGGCTACACCTTC.

This chain joins TRBV6-8 and TRBJ2-3; 10 positions match TRBD1. From germline, CDR1 is MNHGY and CDR2 SAAAGT. The trim removed 8 bases at V and 0 bases at J, leaving 5 bases unmatched. This CDR3 has 15 residues. The CDR3 reads CASRRQGASTDTQYF. The CDR3 DNA is TGTGCCAGCCGGCGACAGGGGGCTAGCACAGATACGCAGTATTTT.

The chain employs TRBV4-3 and TRBJ1-1; 10 bases are a match to TRBD1. Trimming removed 4 bases from V and 3 bases from J; junction bases left unmatched: 8. CDR1 is LGHNA, CDR2 YSLEER, per germline. There are 16 residues in the CDR3. CDR3 region: CASSPEPGQGYTEAFF. The CDR3 DNA sequence: TGCGCCAGCAGCCCAGAACCGGGACAGGGGTACACTGAAGCTTTCTTT.

The table lists this clonotype with many counts. V is TRBV7-3 and J is TRBJ2-5; D not certain. The CDR3 consists of 13 residues. Trimming removed 5 bases at V and 7 bases at J, with 14 bases between. From germline, CDR1 is SGHTA and CDR2 FQGTGA. The CDR3 DNA reads as TGTGCCAGCAGCCATGGAACCTCGGGGACCCAGTACTTC. Its translation is CASSHGTSGTQYF.

This clonotype was recorded a few times. The rearrangement joins TRBV4-2 to TRBJ1-2; 7 nucleotides align to TRBD1. Germline lookup yields CDR1 LGHNA and CDR2 YNFKEQ. The CDR3 has 17 residues. V dropped 0 bases and J dropped 7; count of bases not matched to a gene: 14. In DNA, the CDR3 is TGTGCCAGCAGCCAAGAGTCTGGGGTCAGGGGGTGGAGTGGCTACACCTTC. It is translated as CASSQESGVRGWSGYTF.

This clonotype was detected a few times. J is TRBJ1-5 and V is TRBV2, with D maybe TRBD1 (5 bases). CDR3 size: 13 residues. Germline V CDR1 and CDR2: SNHLY, FYNNEI. V was trimmed by 6 bases and J by 10 bases, leaving 16 bases between them. The CDR3 DNA reads TGTGCCAGCAGCCCGGGACGGGACGGACCCCAGCATTTT. This encodes CASSPGRDGPQHF.

The rearrangement joins TRBV15 to TRBJ1-4, with TRBD1 matching 8 bases. In germline, CDR1 is LNHNV, CDR2 YYDKDF (reference sequence). The CDR3 sequence is 15 residues long. The V and J ends lost 2 bases and 8 bases, in that order; junction bases with no gene match: 7. In DNA, the CDR3 is TGTGCCACCAGCAGACCCCAGGGGGCTCGGGAAAAACTGTTTTTT. As protein: CATSRPQGAREKLFF.

V usage is TRBV6-5 and J usage is TRBJ2-7, with 7 bases lining up with TRBD2. The CDR3 has 15 amino acids. CDR1 is MNHEY and CDR2 is SVGAGI in the germline V gene. V dropped 5 bases and J dropped 2; count of bases not matched to a gene: 9. The CDR3 sequence is CASSDSGYIPYEQYF. The CDR3 coding sequence is TGTGCCAGCAGTGATAGCGGGTATATCCCCTACGAGCAGTACTTC.

The CDR3 DNA follows: TGCAGTGCTAACCTTAGGGGCAGGGCCAACACTGAAGCTTTCTTT. Translation: CSANLRGRANTEAFF. J is TRBJ1-1 and V is TRBV20-1; tentative D call: TRBD1 (5 bases). CDR1 is DFQATT and CDR2 is SNEGSKA in the germline V gene (reference sequence). V lost 4 bases to trimming and J lost 2 bases, with 17 bases between them. The CDR3 covers 15 residues.

This clonotype showed up just a few times. The chain has TRBV7-8 and TRBJ2-5; D possibly uses TRBD1 or TRBD2 (7 bases each). CDR3 length: 15 residues. V dropped 7 bases and J dropped 0 bases, with 15 bases sitting between them. Germline V gene data show CDR1 as SGHVS and CDR2 as FQNEAQ. CDR3 loop: CASKEGAGDQETQYF. CDR3 DNA sequence: TGTGCCAGCAAAGAGGGGGCGGGGGACCAAGAGACCCAGTACTTC.

The rearrangement joins TRBV19 to TRBJ1-5, with D possibly being TRBD1 (5 bases). The germline CDR1 and CDR2 sequences are LNHDA and SQIVND (reference sequence). V dropped 3 bases and J dropped 2 bases, with 11 bases sitting between them. CDR3 size: 15 residues. The CDR3 DNA reads TGTGCCAGTAGTATCAGACAAGGGGGCAATCAGCCCCAGCATTTT. Its translation: CASSIRQGGNQPQHF.

The rearrangement joins TRBV6-6 to TRBJ1-5; no clear D. The V gene's germline CDR1 is MNHNY and CDR2 SVGAGI (reference sequence). The V and J ends lost 6 bases and 5 bases respectively, with 11 bases between them. The CDR3 extends over 13 amino acids. The CDR3 here is CASSPRMDQPQHF. CDR3 DNA sequence: TGTGCCAGCAGCCCCAGGATGGATCAGCCCCAGCATTTT.